A selection of T cell receptor beta chains follows, all from one sample in a study of blood T cell repertoires in COVID-19. The method was immunoSEQ multiplex PCR; TCRdb's version includes in-frame clones alone and lacks a portion of them. Counted here are 200,000 to 250,000 clones, more than 65% occurring once; the ten biggest clones make up under 15%. The specimen sequenced was peripheral blood. The receptor source for this set is a human donor in a cohort sampled during active COVID-19. Both conserved end residues are part of each CDR3. Fields, in order: clone size, J gene, D gene, V gene, CDR3 DNA, CDR3 protein. D genes are given only for firm matches. The size field is filled for only some rows; it gives once, few, many or a size class.

once,TRBJ2-7,.,TRBV11-1,TGTGCCAGCAGCTTAGCTTCAGGTTACGAGCAGTACTTC,CASSLASGYEQYF
.,TRBJ1-2,TRBD1,TRBV27,TGTGCCAGCAGGGGGACAGGAATGCGCTATGGCTACACCTTC,CASRGTGMRYGYTF
.,TRBJ1-2,.,TRBV19,TGTGCCAGTAGTATAGAGGATCGGGAACCCTATGGCTACACCTTC,CASSIEDREPYGYTF
.,TRBJ2-3,.,TRBV27,TGTGCCAGCAGTTTTCGGGTCACAGATACGCAGTATTTT,CASSFRVTDTQYF
.,TRBJ2-7,TRBD1,TRBV27,TGTGCCAGCAGATTCCATACAGGGGGCGAGCAGTACTTC,CASRFHTGGEQYF
few,TRBJ1-5,.,TRBV4-2,TGTGCCAGCAGCCAAGCGCCCAGGGGATCTAGCAATCAGCCCCAGCATTTT,CASSQAPRGSSNQPQHF
.,TRBJ1-1,.,TRBV5-1,TGCGCCAGCAGCTTGGCGGGGGATGAAGCTTTCTTT,CASSLAGDEAFF
.,TRBJ2-7,.,TRBV12-3/TRBV12-4,TGTGCCAGCAGTTACAGCTACGAGCAGTACTTC,CASSYSYEQYF
once,TRBJ2-3,.,TRBV5-1,TGCGCCAGCAGCTTATCCGGAGCAGATACGCAGTATTTT,CASSLSGADTQYF
once,TRBJ2-7,.,TRBV7-6,TGTGCCAGCAGCCCGAGGGGCGGACTACCCTCCTACGAGCAGTACTTC,CASSPRGGLPSYEQYF
.,TRBJ2-3,.,TRBV6-5,TGTGCCAGCAGTTACGCCCGGGATCCCCCGTATACGCAGTATTTT,CASSYARDPPYTQYF
.,TRBJ1-4,.,TRBV5-4,TGTGCCAGCAGCTTGGCACCGGGATTTGGTGAAAAACTGTTTTTT,CASSLAPGFGEKLFF
.,TRBJ2-1,.,TRBV19,TGTGCCAGTAGTATCTGGGGGCGGAACCTCAATGAGCAGTTCTTC,CASSIWGRNLNEQFF
.,TRBJ2-1,TRBD2,TRBV15,TGTGCCACCAGCAGAGATCGCTTCCCGGGGACTACCTACAATGAGCAGTTCTTC,CATSRDRFPGTTYNEQFF
.,TRBJ1-1,.,TRBV5-1,TGCGCCAGCAGCTCGCGCTTGAACACTGAAGCTTTCTTT,CASSSRLNTEAFF
few,TRBJ1-6,.,TRBV19,TGTGCCAGTAGTATGCGCCCCGGGGTGGGTTCACCCCTCCACTTT,CASSMRPGVGSPLHF
.,TRBJ1-5,.,TRBV21-1,TGTGCCAGCAGCAATCGGGACAGGGATCAGCCCCAGCATTTT,CASSNRDRDQPQHF
.,TRBJ1-5,.,TRBV28,TGTGCCAGCAGTTTATGGGGCCAGCCCCAGCATTTT,CASSLWGQPQHF
once,TRBJ1-6,TRBD1,TRBV6-5,TGTGCCAGCAGTTACTCCACAGGGGGAAGGTATTCACCCCTCCACTTT,CASSYSTGGRYSPLHF
.,TRBJ1-3,.,TRBV18,TGTGCCAGCTCACCACTACAGAGCTCTGGAAACACCATATATTTT,CASSPLQSSGNTIYF
.,TRBJ2-7,.,TRBV27,TGTGCCAGCAGTTTACGAGGGAACGAGCAGTACTTC,CASSLRGNEQYF
.,TRBJ1-5,.,TRBV2,TGTGCCAGCAGTGTATTGGGGGCTAATCAGCCCCAGCATTTT,CASSVLGANQPQHF
.,TRBJ2-7,TRBD1,TRBV30,TGTGCCTGGAGTCCCTTTACAGGGGACTCCTACGAGCAGTACTTC,CAWSPFTGDSYEQYF
few,TRBJ2-7,TRBD1,TRBV14,TGTGCCAGCAGCCTACCGGGACAGGGTGCCTACGAGCAGTACTTC,CASSLPGQGAYEQYF
few,TRBJ2-1,TRBD2,TRBV7-9,TGTGCCAGCAGCATGGGACTAGCGGACAATGAGCAGTTCTTC,CASSMGLADNEQFF
.,TRBJ2-5,TRBD1,TRBV27,TGTGCCAGCAGTGAACTTACCCCGACAGGACAGGAGGAGACCCAGTACTTC,CASSELTPTGQEETQYF
.,TRBJ2-7,.,TRBV7-6,TGTGCCAGCAGCTTAGAAGGACTAACATTTAGGGAGCAGTACTTC,CASSLEGLTFREQYF
.,TRBJ2-5,.,TRBV28,TGTGCCAGCAGGACTGGGCCGGTTCGGGGGACCCAGTACTTC,CASRTGPVRGTQYF